What follows are 8 T cell receptor beta chains derived from one specimen sequenced in a study of blood T cell repertoires in COVID-19. Sequencing used immunoSEQ multiplex PCR; TCRdb keeps in-frame clones, though not all of them. The sample includes some 230,000 clones, approximately 81% seen only once; the top ten take 5% to 6.5%. What was sequenced was peripheral blood. The source of these receptors is a woman aged 55-69 years who had recovered from COVID-19.

About this clone itself: One base separates it from a far larger clone, so it is likely a read error. The chain couples TRBV5-6 to TRBJ2-3; weak D call: TRBD2 (5 bases). The V end was cut by 2 bases, the J end by 1 base, with 8 bases between. The CDR3 length is 14 residues. Looked up from germline, CDR1 is SGHDT and CDR2 is YYEEEE. The CDR3 DNA is TGTGCCAGCAGCTTACTGCGGGGCACAGATACGCAGTATTTT. Translating it yields CASSLLRGTDTQYF.

CDR3 in amino acids: CASSQVGPQETQYF. CDR3 nucleotides: TGTGCCAGCAGCCAAGTGGGGCCCCAAGAGACCCAGTACTTC. The gene calls are TRBV4-2 and TRBJ2-5, with a tentative D call TRBD1 (5 bases). Deletions cut 1 base from V and 1 base from J, with 7 bases between. Germline lookup yields CDR1 LGHNA and CDR2 YNFKEQ. The CDR3 runs 14 residues.

The rearrangement links TRBV5-6 to TRBJ2-5; TRBD2 matches 8 bases. Germline trimming cut 2 bases from V and 2 bases from J; bases unmatched to any gene: 5. The germline CDR1 and CDR2 sequences are SGHDT and YYEEEE. The CDR3 covers 15 residues. The CDR3 spells CASSFGTSYQETQYF. The CDR3 DNA follows: TGTGCCAGCAGCTTCGGGACTAGTTATCAAGAGACCCAGTACTTC. The full variable domain, completed using reference TRBV5-6 and TRBJ2-5, is DAGVTQSPTHLIKTRGQQVTLRCSPKSGHDTVSWYQQALGQGPQFIFQYYEEEERQRGNFPDRFSGHQFPNYSSELNVNALLLGDSALYLCASSFGTSYQETQYFGPGTRLLVL.

In its sample, this clone was seen once. J is TRBJ2-3 and V is TRBV24-1; 11 bases are a match to TRBD2. Germline CDR1 KGHDR, CDR2 SFDVKD. The length of the CDR3 is 16 residues. Germline trimming cut 3 bases from V and 7 bases from J; bases unmatched to any gene: 8. In DNA, the CDR3 is TGTGCCACCAGTGATGCCCTAGCGGGGGGCACGAATACGCAGTATTTT. Its protein is CATSDALAGGTNTQYF.

This clone was picked up one time. The chain couples TRBV18 to TRBJ1-3; D may be TRBD1 (5 bases). V lost 1 base and J 0 bases, leaving 7 bases between the germline ends. The germline CDR1 and CDR2 sequences are KGHSH and LQKENI. The length of the CDR3 is 15 residues. CDR3 sequence (DNA): TGTGCCAGCTCACCACAGGGGTACTCTGGAAACACCATATATTTT. Its protein product is CASSPQGYSGNTIYF.

The chain links TRBV7-2 to TRBJ1-2; tentative D call: TRBD1 (6 bases). Trimming took 6 bases from V and 3 from J, leaving 14 bases between them. Germline V gene lookup returns CDR1 SGHTA and CDR2 FQGNSA. This CDR3 has 14 amino acids. The CDR3 loop is CASSSRGWDYGYTF. CDR3 in DNA: TGTGCCAGCAGTTCCAGGGGCTGGGACTATGGCTACACCTTC.

The chain couples TRBV1 to TRBJ2-3; the D call of TRBD2 is as the table states it, not checked on the DNA. TRBV1 is designated a pseudogene. The CDR3 consists of 20 residues. The CDR3: CTSSQDLHTSGGARADTQYF. CDR3 sequence (DNA): TGCACCAGCAGCCAAGATCTCCATACTAGCGGAGGGGCCCGTGCAGATACGCAGTATTTT.

About this clone itself: This CDR3 is also generated by other DNA sequences in the sample. The chain recombines TRBV6-2 or TRBV6-3 with TRBJ1-1; D call uncertain. CDR1 is MNHEY, CDR2 SVGEGT, per germline. Trimming removed 0 bases from V and 8 bases from J, with 10 bases in between. This CDR3 is 13 amino acids long. CDR3 residues: CASSYSTPPEAFF. In DNA form, the CDR3 reads TGTGCCAGCAGTTACTCGACACCACCAGAAGCTTTCTTT.